The rows below give T cell receptor beta chains drawn from one sample of a study of CXCR3 chemokines and chemotherapy response in bladder cancer. TCRdb processed the PCR reads anew with MiXCR; each CDR3 protein has one entry. The sample yields approximately 12,000 distinct CDR3 sequences, about an eighth seen once. This material was collected from a patient whose treatment included neoadjuvant chemotherapy. The source is a human donor with bladder cancer that did not respond to neoadjuvant chemotherapy. CDR3s include the opening cysteine and the closing phenylalanine or tryptophan. Each record gives: V gene, CDR3 length, clone size, J gene, D gene, CDR3 DNA, CDR3 protein. A D gene is named only where the DNA matches it firmly. Size tells how often a clone was seen (once, few, many) or the class of an expanded clone, and some rows leave it out.

>TRBV7-2|15|few|TRBJ1-4|-
TGTGCCAGCAGCCCGCCCGGGGGGGGGAGTGAAAAACTGTTTTTT
CASSPPGGGSEKLFF
>TRBV18|13|many|TRBJ2-3|-
TGTGCCAGCTCACCACAATCCACAGATACGCAGTATTTT
CASSPQSTDTQYF
>TRBV6-1|14|many|TRBJ2-7|TRBD2
TGTGCCAGCAGAACCATGACGGGGGGCTACGAGCAGTACTTC
CASRTMTGGYEQYF
>TRBV4-2|17|-|TRBJ2-1|TRBD2
TGTGCCAGCAGCCCCAACCTAGGCGGGGGGGCCTACAATGAGCAGTTCTTC
CASSPNLGGGAYNEQFF
>TRBV10-3|16|many|TRBJ2-1|TRBD2
TGTGCCATCAGTGACCCAACTAGCGGACGTGGCAATGAGCAGTTCTTC
CAISDPTSGRGNEQFF
>TRBV20-1|13|-|TRBJ1-2|-
TGCAGTGCTGGGACGGGGAGAGAAAGCGGCTACACCTTC
CSAGTGRESGYTF
>TRBV25-1|18|-|TRBJ1-2|TRBD1
TGTGCCAGCAGTGAATACCCCCCAGGACAGGGGGCAGGGTATGGCTACACCTTC
CASSEYPPGQGAGYGYTF
>TRBV19|13|medium-sized|TRBJ1-1|-
TGTGCCAGTAGTATACGGGGGAGGGATGAAGCTTTCTTT
CASSIRGRDEAFF
>TRBV6-1|18|many|TRBJ1-6|-
TGTGCCAGCAGTCCAATCGCCCCCGATGGCACCTATAATTCACCCCTCCACTTT
CASSPIAPDGTYNSPLHF
>TRBV18|15|-|TRBJ1-1|-
TGTGCCAGCTCACCACAGGGGGGGCGCAACACTGAAGCTTTCTTT
CASSPQGGRNTEAFF
>TRBV6-1|14|many|TRBJ1-5|-
TGTGCCAGCAGCCTAAGTGAGGTATATCAGCCCCAGCATTTT
CASSLSEVYQPQHF
>TRBV28|15|many|TRBJ2-7|TRBD1
TGTGCCAGCAGTCCAGGGGGCGCAGGCACCTACGAGCAGTACTTC
CASSPGGAGTYEQYF
>TRBV18|14|many|TRBJ1-1|-
TGTGCCAGCTCACCGGCAGGCATGAACACTGAAGCTTTCTTT
CASSPAGMNTEAFF
>TRBV6-5|15|many|TRBJ1-2|-
TGTGCCAGCAGTTACGGGTCAGGCCTCCACTATGGCTACACCTTC
CASSYGSGLHYGYTF
>TRBV20-1|13|many|TRBJ1-2|-
TGCAGTGCTAGGGGAGAGGCTAACTATGGCTACACCTTC
CSARGEANYGYTF
>TRBV6-6|13|many|TRBJ1-5|TRBD1
TGTGCCAGCAGTGGACAGGGCCGCCAGCCCCAGCATTTT
CASSGQGRQPQHF
>TRBV12-3/TRBV12-4|17|-|TRBJ2-7|TRBD1
TGTGCCAGCAGTCGAGGACAGGGGCCCGTTAGTTCCTACGAGCAGTACTTC
CASSRGQGPVSSYEQYF
>TRBV6-6|13|-|TRBJ1-1|-
TGTGCCAGCAGGGGAGGGGTGAACACTGAAGCTTTCTTT
CASRGGVNTEAFF
>TRBV27|14|many|TRBJ1-5|-
TGTGCCGGCCTATACCGGACAGACGATCAGCCCCAGCATTTT
CAGLYRTDDQPQHF
>TRBV11-1|13|many|TRBJ1-5|-
TGTGCCAGCAGCTTAGACAGGTCGCAGCCCCAGCATTTT
CASSLDRSQPQHF
>TRBV19|14|many|TRBJ1-2|TRBD1
TGTGCCAGTAGTAGCTGGACAGGGAATGATGGCTACACCTTC
CASSSWTGNDGYTF
>TRBV11-2|15|-|TRBJ1-1|TRBD1
TGTGCCAGCAGGGTTACGACAGGGGGTTTTACTGAAGCTTTCTTT
CASRVTTGGFTEAFF
>TRBV11-2|20|-|TRBJ2-1|TRBD2
TGTGCCAGCAGCGCCTTAGGTACACCGATCGGGAGGGGGTCCTACAATGAGCAGTTCTTC
CASSALGTPIGRGSYNEQFF
>TRBV7-2|15|many|TRBJ2-5|-
TGTGCCAGCAGCTCTGCAACGACTAGAAGGGAGACCCAGTACTTC
CASSSATTRRETQYF
>TRBV6-5|14|many|TRBJ2-7|TRBD2
TGTGCCAGCAGTTACTCTGGCGGGAGATACGAGCAGTACTTC
CASSYSGGRYEQYF
>TRBV18|14|many|TRBJ2-2|-
TGTGCCAGCTCACCACCGCCGGTCACCGGGGAGCTGTTTTTT
CASSPPPVTGELFF
>TRBV6-5|14|many|TRBJ1-4|TRBD1
TGTGCCAGCAGTCGGACAGGGGATAATGAAAAACTGTTTTTT
CASSRTGDNEKLFF
>TRBV5-6|15|many|TRBJ2-7|-
TGTGCCAGCAGCCAGGGGGGGATGGGAAGCTACGAGCAGTACTTC
CASSQGGMGSYEQYF
>TRBV27|16|many|TRBJ2-3|-
TGTGCCAGCTCCTTTCGCCCCATAGCTGGGGCAGATACGCAGTATTTT
CASSFRPIAGADTQYF
>TRBV12-3/TRBV12-4|12|many|TRBJ2-3|-
TGTGCCAGCAACCAAGGGGCGGGTACGCAGTATTTT
CASNQGAGTQYF
>TRBV30|11|many|TRBJ1-3|-
TGTGCCTGGAGTGTATGGAACACCATATATTTT
CAWSVWNTIYF
>TRBV6-6|11|many|TRBJ1-3|-
TGTGCCAGCAGTTACGGAAACACCATATATTTT
CASSYGNTIYF
>TRBV5-6|15|many|TRBJ2-3|-
TGTGCCAGCAGCCCCCCCGAGGAATACGCAGATACGCAGTATTTT
CASSPPEEYADTQYF
>TRBV7-3|14|-|TRBJ2-2|-
TGTGCCAGCAGCTTAGAGGGGACGGCCGGGGAGCTGTTTTTT
CASSLEGTAGELFF
>TRBV19|16|many|TRBJ2-7|TRBD1
TGTGCCAGTAGTAGGCCCGGGACAGGGTTTCAAGGCGAGCAGTACTTC
CASSRPGTGFQGEQYF
>TRBV12-3/TRBV12-4|13|few|TRBJ2-7|-
TGTGCCAGCAGTTCCACCTACGACTACGAGCAGTACTTC
CASSSTYDYEQYF
>TRBV19|15|medium-sized|TRBJ2-1|-
TGTGCCAGTAGTATAGGAAGGGAGGCCTACAATGAGCAGTTCTTC
CASSIGREAYNEQFF
>TRBV18|17|many|TRBJ2-1|TRBD2
TGTGCCAGCTCACTACCTTTTTCCAGCGGGGGTACAATTGAGCAGTTCTTC
CASSLPFSSGGTIEQFF
>TRBV18|13|many|TRBJ1-5|-
TGTGCCAGCTCACCAGGGGAAGGCCAGCCCCAGCATTTT
CASSPGEGQPQHF
>TRBV20-1|12|few|TRBJ1-4|-
TGCAGTGCTAGGTCGCAGACCCTTCAACCGTTTTTT
CSARSQTLQPFF
>TRBV18|13|many|TRBJ1-2|-
TGTGCCAGCTCAGAAGACAGCAGCTATGGCTACACCTTC
CASSEDSSYGYTF
>TRBV18|15|-|TRBJ1-4|-
TGTGCCAGCTCACGGCCAGGGGCTTCTAATGAAAAACTGTTTTTT
CASSRPGASNEKLFF
>TRBV2|15|-|TRBJ2-1|-
TGTGCCAGCGGCCCCCCATTGACAGAAAACAATGAGCAGTTCTTC
CASGPPLTENNEQFF
>TRBV5-5|14|many|TRBJ2-3|TRBD1
TGTGCCAGCAGCTCCGGACAGGGGGCAGATACGCAGTATTTT
CASSSGQGADTQYF
>TRBV19|16|many|TRBJ2-6|-
TGTGCCAGTAGTCGGACAGCTCTCTCTGGGGCCAACGTCCTGACTTTC
CASSRTALSGANVLTF
>TRBV30|12|-|TRBJ2-7|-
TGTGCCTGGAGTTCTCTTGAGGGGGGACAGTACTTC
CAWSSLEGGQYF
>TRBV6-2/TRBV6-3|13|many|TRBJ2-5|TRBD2
TGTGCCAGCACCAAAGCGGGAGGAGAGACCCAGTACTTC
CASTKAGGETQYF
>TRBV10-3|14|medium-sized|TRBJ2-7|TRBD2
TGTGCCATCAGTCCGACTAGCGGGAGTGGGGAGCAGTACTTC
CAISPTSGSGEQYF
>TRBV5-4|16|many|TRBJ2-3|TRBD2
TGTGCCAGCAGCTTGCGAGCGGGAGGGCCCGCAGATACGCAGTATTTT
CASSLRAGGPADTQYF
>TRBV7-9|17|many|TRBJ2-1|-
TGTGCCAGCAGCTCCCGACGGCGCTCCACCGGGTATCATGAGCAGTTCTTC
CASSSRRRSTGYHEQFF